This T cell receptor (beta chain) came from a study of identical twins. Study outcomes and limitations: Sharing of beta out-of-frame sequences by twins showed a weaker excess. Cross-sectional statistical analysis, not tracking of the same donors, underpinned the conclusions. Compared with unrelated sharing, twin-shared out-of-frame alpha sequences had more low-probability sequences.

Trimming took 3 bases from V and 2 from J; bases not matched to a gene: 5. The CDR3 extends over 16 amino acids. Germline loops: CDR1 LNHNV, CDR2 YYDKDF (reference sequence). cDNA molecules carried unique molecular identifiers, and template switching added a universal primer site. MiXCR, run by TCRdb on the 5' RACE reads, gives a single entry per CDR3 protein. The sample carries about 240,000 distinct CDR3 sequences, approximately 6.8% recorded once. This clonotype was counted only a few times. As yet, its antigen is unknown. These data also featured in a second study, about yellow fever vaccine responses in identical twins.

The V gene is TRBV15, the J gene TRBJ2-5; TRBD2 agrees at 11 bases. The sequence was collected from a woman under 30 in good health. The sequenced sample consisted of CD8+ T cells sorted from blood. The CDR3 sequence is CATSSSGGAGQETQYF. DNA for the CDR3: TGTGCCACCAGCAGTAGCGGGGGGGCGGGTCAAGAGACCCAGTACTTC.